These T cell receptor beta chains were read from a single sample in a study of brain T cells in children with intractable seizures. Profiling relied on immunoSEQ multiplex PCR, and the TCRdb table lists in-frame clones only, not all of them. The sample lists about 350,000 clones; 93% were seen once. This specimen consisted of peripheral blood, obtained approximately 5 months after surgery. Receptors originate from a boy under two years old with tuberous sclerosis and intractable seizures. Both conserved end residues are trimmed from each CDR3.

v_gene	j_gene	CDR3aa
TRBV19	TRBJ2-7	ASSMGTSGSGNEQY
TRBV19	TRBJ1-2	ASSMRSGDGYT
TRBV4-1	TRBJ2-7	ASSQATSSTTEQY
TRBV6-5	TRBJ1-1	ASILQGRSTEAF
TRBV7-6	TRBJ2-6	ASSPLVTAYSGANVLT
TRBV19	TRBJ2-1	ASSIVSGRMNEQF
TRBV30	TRBJ1-2	AWSRTGDNGYT
TRBV11-3	TRBJ1-2	ASSLRGQSFYGYT
TRBV2	TRBJ1-4	ASSGGDREKLF
TRBV29-1	TRBJ2-4	SVVPSGGITKNIQY
TRBV3-1/TRBV3-2	TRBJ2-3	ASSQDSRVRTSGRGADTQY
TRBV9	TRBJ1-1	ASSARGGNTEAF
TRBV29-1	TRBJ2-7	SVEPSGSSYEQY
TRBV3-1/TRBV3-2	TRBJ1-4	ASSQGGRGTNEKLF
TRBV10-3	TRBJ2-6	AISPGQRGLSGANVLT
TRBV30	TRBJ2-3	AKQPTSGDTDTQY
TRBV12-3/TRBV12-4	TRBJ2-3	ASSRDSSDTQY
TRBV7-7	TRBJ2-2	ASSQDRGNTGELF
TRBV5-1	TRBJ1-2	ASSFGAERAYGYT
TRBV5-1	TRBJ2-1	ASSSFSSGAKINEQF
TRBV27	TRBJ1-4	ASSQQGLEEKLF
TRBV5-1	TRBJ2-3	ASSPSGASTDTQY
TRBV9	TRBJ2-3	ASSDEGRALGADTQY
TRBV7-2	TRBJ2-1	ASSSRWAYNEQF
TRBV30	TRBJ1-1	AWSGRAEAF
TRBV12-5	TRBJ2-5	ASGLGSGIFSAETQY
TRBV5-4	TRBJ2-5	ASSENLGLAGVETQY
TRBV11-3	TRBJ1-2	ASSPDRGYGYT
TRBV4-1	TRBJ1-2	ASSQDRGVFYGYT
TRBV11-3	TRBJ1-5	ASSPDTNQPQH
TRBV15	TRBJ2-5	ATSRFRGNEGETQY
TRBV5-1	TRBJ2-3	ASSLQGKYDTQY
TRBV4-1	TRBJ2-4	ASSQVGVPKNIQY
TRBV5-6	TRBJ2-1	ASSLASASGDYNEQF
TRBV29-1	TRBJ1-1	SVTLQGTEAF
TRBV5-1	TRBJ2-4	ASSFELAKNIQY
TRBV5-8	TRBJ2-7	ASSQTGGLGTYEQY
TRBV7-9	TRBJ1-5	ASSSSDNQPQH
TRBV7-3	TRBJ2-7	ASSAIAGVGEQY
TRBV7-9	TRBJ2-2	ASSWGTGELF
TRBV28	TRBJ1-2	ASSPGGHPGYT
TRBV29-1	TRBJ1-1	SVEELDSENTEAF
TRBV7-9	TRBJ2-1	ASSLGLVDYNEQF
TRBV4-1	TRBJ2-1	ASSHLTGEQF
TRBV9	TRBJ2-1	ASSVGTGAYNEQF
TRBV19	TRBJ2-3	ASREEGLLISSTDTQY
TRBV2	TRBJ1-6	ASSETGSYNSPLH
TRBV2	TRBJ2-7	ASRGRDSETYEQY
TRBV12-3/TRBV12-4	TRBJ1-4	ASSPGINEKLF
TRBV6-1	TRBJ2-3	ASSEALRAGMVDTQY
TRBV3-1/TRBV3-2	TRBJ2-7	ASSQDLEYRSRGARNEQY
TRBV24-1	TRBJ1-6	ATRIRESGISPLH
TRBV21-1	TRBJ2-1	ASSRRDRVSNEQF
TRBV7-9	TRBJ2-1	ASSLGTGWHEQF
TRBV30	TRBJ2-1	AWASYYNEQF
TRBV29-1	TRBJ2-1	SVEGAGVYNEQF
TRBV5-1	TRBJ2-1	ASSPGLVYNEQF
TRBV6-2/TRBV6-3	TRBJ2-7	ASSYPSGGAYEQY
TRBV9	TRBJ1-2	ASSVFPGGDGYT
TRBV19	TRBJ1-1	ASSSTGGTEAF